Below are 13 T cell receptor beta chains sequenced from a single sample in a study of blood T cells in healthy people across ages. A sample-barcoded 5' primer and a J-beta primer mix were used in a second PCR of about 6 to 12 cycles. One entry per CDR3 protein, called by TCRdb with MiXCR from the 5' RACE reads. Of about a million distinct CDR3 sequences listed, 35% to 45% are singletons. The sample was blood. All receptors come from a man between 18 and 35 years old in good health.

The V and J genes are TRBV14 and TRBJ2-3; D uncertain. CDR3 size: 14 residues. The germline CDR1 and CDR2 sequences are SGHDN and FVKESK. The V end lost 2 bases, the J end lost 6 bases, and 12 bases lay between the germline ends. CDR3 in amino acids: CASSQKPGGDTQYF. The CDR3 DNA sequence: TGTGCCAGCAGCCAAAAACCCGGTGGGGATACGCAGTATTTT.

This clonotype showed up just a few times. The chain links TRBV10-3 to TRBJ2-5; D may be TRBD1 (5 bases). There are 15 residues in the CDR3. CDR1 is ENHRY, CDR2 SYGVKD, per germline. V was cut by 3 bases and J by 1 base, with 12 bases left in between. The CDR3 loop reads CAISDSRQTQETQYF. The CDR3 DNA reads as TGTGCCATCAGTGATTCAAGACAGACCCAAGAGACCCAGTACTTC.

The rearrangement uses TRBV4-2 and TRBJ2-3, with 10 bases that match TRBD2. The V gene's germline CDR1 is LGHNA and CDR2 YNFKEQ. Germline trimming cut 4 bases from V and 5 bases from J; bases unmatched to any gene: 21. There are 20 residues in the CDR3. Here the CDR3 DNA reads TGTGCCAGCAGCCGCTCCGGTGGGCGTATAGCGGGGGGCCACGGAGATACGCAGTATTTT. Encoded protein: CASSRSGGRIAGGHGDTQYF.

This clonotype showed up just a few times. CDR3 loop: CSARDGPLTSGEHNEQFF. As DNA, the CDR3 is TGCAGTGCTAGAGATGGGCCCCTTACTAGCGGGGAGCACAATGAGCAGTTCTTC. The rearrangement joins TRBV20-1 to TRBJ2-1, with 10 positions matching TRBD2. CDR1 is DFQATT and CDR2 is SNEGSKA in the germline V gene (reference sequence). V lost 0 bases to trimming and J lost 5 bases; unmatched junction nucleotides: 13. The length of the CDR3 is 18 residues.

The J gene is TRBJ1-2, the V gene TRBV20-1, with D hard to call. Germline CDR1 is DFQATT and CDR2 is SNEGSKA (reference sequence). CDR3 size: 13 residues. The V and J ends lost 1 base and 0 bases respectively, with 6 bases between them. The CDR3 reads CSARATTNYGYTF. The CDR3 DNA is TGCAGTGCTAGAGCGACCACTAACTATGGCTACACCTTC.

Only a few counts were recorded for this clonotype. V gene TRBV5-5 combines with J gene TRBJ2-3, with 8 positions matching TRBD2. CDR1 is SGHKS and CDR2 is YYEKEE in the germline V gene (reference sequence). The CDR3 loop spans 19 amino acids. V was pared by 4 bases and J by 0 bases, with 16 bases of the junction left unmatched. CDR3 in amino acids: CASSQATRFERGSTDTQYF. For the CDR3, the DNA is TGTGCCAGCAGCCAAGCGACCCGTTTTGAGCGGGGGAGCACAGATACGCAGTATTTT.

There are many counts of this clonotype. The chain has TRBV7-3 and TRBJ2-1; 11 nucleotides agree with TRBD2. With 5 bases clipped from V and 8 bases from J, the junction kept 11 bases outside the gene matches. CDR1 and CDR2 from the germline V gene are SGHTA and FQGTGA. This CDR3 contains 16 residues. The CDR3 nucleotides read TGTGCCAGCAGCCCGCGAGTTAGCGGGGGGGCGGATGAGCAGTTCTTC. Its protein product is CASSPRVSGGADEQFF.

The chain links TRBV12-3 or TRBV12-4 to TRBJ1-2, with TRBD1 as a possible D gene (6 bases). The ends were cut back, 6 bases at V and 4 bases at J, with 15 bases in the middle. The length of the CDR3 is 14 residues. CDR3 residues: CASSRNRVAYGYTF. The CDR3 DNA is TGTGCCAGCAGCCGGAACAGGGTGGCCTATGGCTACACCTTC.

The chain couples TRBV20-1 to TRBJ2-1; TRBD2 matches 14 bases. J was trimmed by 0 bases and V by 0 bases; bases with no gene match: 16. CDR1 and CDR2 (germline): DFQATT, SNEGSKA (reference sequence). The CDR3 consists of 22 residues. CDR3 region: CSARDGAIAGLAGASSYNEQFF. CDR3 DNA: TGCAGTGCTAGAGATGGGGCGATTGCGGGACTAGCGGGGGCGAGCTCCTACAATGAGCAGTTCTTC.

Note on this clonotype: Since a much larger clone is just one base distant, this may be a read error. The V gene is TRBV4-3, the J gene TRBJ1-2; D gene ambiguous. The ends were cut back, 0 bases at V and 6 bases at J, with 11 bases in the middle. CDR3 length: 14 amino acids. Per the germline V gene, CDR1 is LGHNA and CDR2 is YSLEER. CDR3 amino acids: CASSQEYGRDGYTF. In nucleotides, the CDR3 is TGCGCCAGCAGCCAAGAATATGGCCGGGATGGCTACACCTTC.

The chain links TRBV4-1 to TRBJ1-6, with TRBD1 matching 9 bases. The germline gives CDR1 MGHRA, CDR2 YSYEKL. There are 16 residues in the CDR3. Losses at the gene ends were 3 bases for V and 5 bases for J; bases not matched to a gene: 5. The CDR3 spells CASSQRTGADNSPLHF. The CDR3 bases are TGCGCCAGCAGCCAGAGGACAGGGGCCGATAATTCACCCCTCCACTTT.

The DNA for the CDR3 is TGCAGTGCTAGAGATCCAGGATACAATGAGCAGTTCTTC. Translated, it gives CSARDPGYNEQFF. The chain has TRBV20-1 and TRBJ2-1; D call uncertain. The CDR3 has 13 amino acids. Germline V lookup: CDR1 DFQATT, CDR2 SNEGSKA (reference sequence). V gave up 0 bases and J gave up 4 bases, with 7 bases separating them.

The CDR3: CASSQGETITDTQYF. For the CDR3, the DNA is TGTGCCAGCAGCCAAGGGGAAACCATCACAGATACGCAGTATTTT. The chain links TRBV4-2 to TRBJ2-3; D not resolved. V was pared by 1 base and J by 2 bases, with 10 bases between. Germline V CDR1 and CDR2: LGHNA, YNFKEQ. The length of the CDR3 is 15 residues.